The 19 T cell receptor beta chains listed next were all sequenced from one sample in a study of RUNX1 and TCR beta rearrangement in T-cell leukemia. Both DJ and VDJ rearrangements of TCR beta were amplicon sequenced. TCRdb itself ran the PCR reads through MiXCR, one entry per CDR3 protein. Of more than 550 distinct CDR3 sequences detected, roughly a fifth appear once; the ten largest clones hold about 32%. The sample taken for sequencing was blood. Every receptor here comes from a male donor with T-cell acute lymphoblastic leukemia.

Judged by abundance, this clonotype is medium-sized (0.01 to 0.1%). The rearrangement joins TRBV20-1 to TRBJ1-2; D is possibly TRBD1 (5 bases). Germline CDR1 is DFQATT and CDR2 is SNEGSKA (reference sequence). Trimming shortened V by 5 bases and J by 4 bases, and 17 bases separated the two germline ends. The CDR3 is 14 amino acids. This CDR3 is CSARSGGRPYGYTF. In DNA, the CDR3 is TGCAGTGCTCGCTCCGGGGGACGCCCCTATGGCTACACCTTC.

The gene calls are TRBV20-1 and TRBJ1-2, with D possibly matching TRBD1 (6 bases). Germline-derived CDR1 and CDR2 are DFQATT and SNEGSKA (reference sequence). The CDR3 loop spans 15 amino acids. V lost 0 bases, J lost 4 bases, and 15 bases lay in between. CDR3 protein: CSAREFTGRIYGYTF. The CDR3 nucleotides are TGCAGTGCTAGAGAATTTACAGGGCGGATCTATGGCTACACCTTC.

This clonotype qualifies as large. The V gene is TRBV19, the J gene TRBJ2-3; 10 nucleotides agree with TRBD2. J gave up 2 bases and V 4 bases, and 12 bases lay outside the gene matches. Germline CDR1 LNHDA, CDR2 SQIVND (reference sequence). This CDR3 contains 18 residues. This CDR3 is CASSRDWGLAGVTDTQYF. The DNA for the CDR3 is TGTGCCAGTAGTAGAGATTGGGGGCTAGCGGGGGTCACAGATACGCAGTATTTT. The full variable domain, rest sourced from reference TRBV19 and TRBJ2-3, is DGGITQSPKYLFRKEGQNVTLSCEQNLNHDAMYWYRQDPGQGLRLIYYSQIVNDFQKGDIAEGYSVSREKKESFPLTVTSAQKNPTAFYLCASSRDWGLAGVTDTQYFGPGTRLTVL.

This clonotype ranks as large (0.1 to 1%). V is TRBV10-3 and J is TRBJ1-1; D remains ambiguous. This CDR3 contains 13 residues. Trimming took 10 bases from V and 8 from J, leaving 20 bases between them. Per the germline V gene, CDR1 is ENHRY and CDR2 is SYGVKD. The CDR3 DNA reads as TGTGCCACCTCTGCTGTTACCCCATTCGAAGCTTTCTTT. This translates into CATSAVTPFEAFF.

This clonotype is large. CDR3 DNA: TGTGCCAGCAGCCCCAGGGGTTCGGTGCTTGCTGAAGCTTTCTTT. It translates to CASSPRGSVLAEAFF. The chain has TRBV12-3 or TRBV12-4 and TRBJ1-1; D possibly corresponds to TRBD1 (6 bases). Trimming shortened V by 6 bases and J by 6 bases, and 20 bases separated the two germline ends. This CDR3 contains 15 residues.

By sample share, this clonotype is medium-sized. A read error is possible here, since a much larger clone lies one base away. The chain couples TRBV19 to TRBJ1-2; D not certain. The germline V gene encodes CDR1 LNHDA and CDR2 SQIVND (reference sequence). This CDR3 has 16 residues. V gave up 3 bases and J gave up 2 bases, with 16 bases separating them. CDR3 sequence reads: CASSMFGGIFNYGYTF. Here the CDR3 DNA reads TGTGCCAGTAGTATGTTTGGAGGGATCTTCAACTATGGCTACACCTTC.

This clonotype is termed medium-sized. The genes are TRBV5-1 and TRBJ2-7, with a tentative D call TRBD2 (5 bases). V shed 4 bases and J shed 0 bases, with 5 bases lying between them. The CDR3 loop spans 12 amino acids. CDR1 is SGHRS and CDR2 is YFSETQ in the germline V gene. CDR3 in DNA: TGCGCCAGCAGCCGGGACTCCTACGAGCAGTACTTC. Translation: CASSRDSYEQYF.

By share, this clonotype counts as large. The chain carries TRBV14 and TRBJ1-1; 10 nucleotides match TRBD1. This CDR3 comprises 14 residues. Germline V lookup: CDR1 SGHDN, CDR2 FVKESK. With V trimmed by 4 bases and J by 1 base, 0 bases remained unmatched. The CDR3 here is CASSRTGGNTEAFF. The DNA of the CDR3 is TGTGCCAGCAGCCGGACAGGGGGGAACACTGAAGCTTTCTTT.

There are a few counts of this clonotype. The V call is TRBV2, the J call TRBJ1-2, with a tentative D call TRBD1 (5 bases). Germline CDR1 and CDR2: SNHLY and FYNNEI. The CDR3 consists of 15 residues. Trimming pared 6 bases from V and 6 bases from J, leaving 20 bases between. The CDR3 here is CASRESLRVGDGYTF. In nucleotides, the CDR3 is TGTGCCAGCAGAGAATCCCTCAGGGTTGGTGATGGCTACACCTTC.

Sample share makes this clonotype medium-sized. The chain carries TRBV6-6 and TRBJ2-7; a possible D gene is TRBD2 (5 bases). V lost 7 bases and J 3 bases, leaving 13 bases between the germline ends. The V gene's germline CDR1 is MNHNY and CDR2 SVGAGI (reference sequence). This CDR3 has 13 residues. In DNA form, the CDR3 reads TGTGCCAGCACTTCCGGAGGCCGCTACGAGCAGTACTTC. This gives the protein CASTSGGRYEQYF.

Sample share makes this clonotype medium-sized. This rearrangement joins TRBV12-3 or TRBV12-4 to TRBJ1-5; D perhaps matches TRBD1 (5 bases). The CDR3 extends over 15 amino acids. Trimming left V 3 bases short and J 4 bases short, with 13 bases between. As DNA, the CDR3 is TGTGCCAGCAGTTTTGAGGGGTATAGAAATCAGCCCCAGCATTTT. It translates to CASSFEGYRNQPQHF.

V usage is TRBV19 and J usage is TRBJ1-3; no firm D call. The CDR3 is made up of 13 amino acids. CDR1 is LNHDA and CDR2 is SQIVND in the germline V gene (reference sequence). V was pared by 6 bases and J by 10 bases, with 16 bases between. The CDR3 DNA reads as TGTGCCAGTAGCCCAACCCCGCCAGGAACCATATATTTT. As protein: CASSPTPPGTIYF.

By its share, this clonotype is medium-sized. This chain joins TRBV5-8 and TRBJ2-3; 7 bases line up with TRBD2. Germline V gives CDR1 SGHTS, CDR2 YDEGEE. Unmatched junction bases numbered 9, after V lost 4 bases and J lost 4 bases. The CDR3 has 15 residues. Written as DNA, the CDR3 is TGTGCCAGCAGCCCTACTAGCGCCCACCCAGATACGCAGTATTTT. Its translation: CASSPTSAHPDTQYF.

Relative to its sample, this clonotype is large. V usage is TRBV28 and J usage is TRBJ1-2; no clear D. The CDR3 extends over 13 amino acids. V was pared by 6 bases and J by 9 bases, with 17 bases between. Germline lookup yields CDR1 MDHEN and CDR2 SYDVKM. This CDR3 is CASSTLRHWRYTF. CDR3 coding DNA: TGTGCCAGCAGCACCCTTCGACACTGGCGCTACACCTTC.

Notes on this clonotype: The junction shows a germline mismatch at one end, possibly a read error. The chain carries TRBV20-1 and TRBJ1-1, with 7 bases fitting TRBD1. The germline V gene encodes CDR1 DFQATT and CDR2 SNEGSKA (reference sequence). This CDR3 is 15 amino acids long. The CDR3 sequence: CSARKGQTMNTEAGF. The CDR3, as DNA: TGCAGTGCGAGGAAGGGACAGACTATGAACACTGAAGCGGGCTTT.

This chain connects TRBV19 to TRBJ1-2; 7 bases line up with TRBD1. CDR3 size: 14 residues. The V and J ends lost 5 bases and 5 bases, in that order; junction bases with no gene match: 8. Germline-derived CDR1 and CDR2 are LNHDA and SQIVND (reference sequence). The CDR3 region is CASSPQQGPYGYTF. DNA for the CDR3: TGTGCCAGTAGTCCCCAACAGGGGCCTTATGGCTACACCTTC. Based on the CDR3 plus reference TRBV19 and TRBJ1-2, the full variable domain is DGGITQSPKYLFRKEGQNVTLSCEQNLNHDAMYWYRQDPGQGLRLIYYSQIVNDFQKGDIAEGYSVSREKKESFPLTVTSAQKNPTAFYLCASSPQQGPYGYTFGSGTRLTVV.

This clonotype is medium-sized by share. The CDR3 loop reads CASRLVQGGRSNQPQHF. CDR3 coding DNA: TGTGCCAGCAGACTTGTCCAGGGAGGGAGAAGCAATCAGCCCCAGCATTTT. The chain employs TRBV28 and TRBJ1-5; D possibly corresponds to TRBD1 (5 bases). The germline CDR1 and CDR2 sequences are MDHEN and SYDVKM. V was pared by 6 bases and J by 1 base, with 19 bases between. The CDR3 is made up of 17 amino acids.

This clonotype is judged large. V usage is TRBV4-1 and J usage is TRBJ1-2; the D gene is possibly TRBD1 (5 bases). This CDR3 is 17 amino acids long. Trimming stripped 0 bases from V and 8 bases from J, with 22 bases between. Germline CDR1 reads MGHRA; CDR2 reads YSYEKL. The CDR3 loop reads CASSQDYATGAYMGYTF. Here the CDR3 DNA reads TGCGCCAGCAGCCAAGATTACGCCACCGGGGCCTATATGGGCTACACCTTC.

In its sample, this clonotype is large (0.1 to 1%). The CDR3 reads CSARTGYGYTF. The CDR3 DNA reads as TGCAGTGCTAGAACAGGCTATGGCTACACCTTC. This chain links TRBV20-1 with TRBJ1-2; TRBD1 is a possible D gene (5 bases). The CDR3 is 11 amino acids. In germline, CDR1 is DFQATT, CDR2 SNEGSKA (reference sequence). V lost 2 bases to trimming and J lost 4 bases, with 5 bases between them.